This T cell receptor beta chain was recovered during a study of T cell repertoires in cytomegalovirus infection. Notes on the study in general: CMV carriers with the relevant HLA were identified by cumulative public TCR beta family frequency.

The CDR3 sequence is 14 residues long. Between the trimmed V and J ends, which lost 2 bases and 4 bases, there was a span of 11 bases. CDR1 is MNHEY, CDR2 SMNVEV, per germline (reference sequence). A single record per CDR3 protein comes from TCRdb applying MiXCR to the reads. This table holds 170,000 or so distinct CDR3 sequences, approximately 17% found once. Notes on this clonotype: The antigen is not known.

This chain connects TRBV27 to TRBJ1-2; D might be TRBD1 (6 bases). The sequencing sample was made of CD8+ T cells from PBMCs. This receptor was obtained from a human donor in good health (CMV status not recorded). Some clones in this sample may be carry-over from other donors' samples. The CDR3, as DNA: TGTGCCAGCAGTTTAGTCGGGGGGCGCTATGGCTACACCTTC. It specifies CASSLVGGRYGYTF.